These 28 T cell receptor beta chains originate from one sample sequenced in a study of T-cell memory formation after mild COVID-19. TCRdb redid the calling of the 5' RACE reads with MiXCR, one entry per CDR3 protein. Altogether around 530,000 distinct CDR3 sequences are present, less than 25% being singletons, with the ten largest covering about 8.4%. Input material: PBMCs or a T cell subset sorted from them (not recorded which). The receptors derive from an adult woman who had mild COVID-19 (a few samples of this study predate the infection). Cell type and time point are not known.

This clonotype was picked up a small number of times. CDR3 residues: CASSYKGTISEQYF. CDR3 coding DNA: TGTGCCAGCAGTTACAAGGGGACCATTTCCGAGCAGTACTTC. This sequence joins TRBV6-2 or TRBV6-3 and TRBJ2-7; D is tentatively TRBD1 or TRBD2 (5 bases each). The CDR3 length is 14 residues. Deletions cut 2 bases from V and 6 bases from J, with 14 bases between. Germline loops: CDR1 MNHEY, CDR2 SVGEGT.

This clonotype was detected a few times. The V and J genes are TRBV20-1 and TRBJ2-1; tentative D call: TRBD2 (7 bases). The V gene lost 3 bases and the J gene lost 9 bases, with 18 bases spanning the gap. Per germline, CDR1 DFQATT and CDR2 SNEGSKA (reference sequence). CDR3 size: 14 residues. The CDR3 bases are TGCAGTGCTAGTCGGGGGGCCCCTCAATCTGAGCAGTTCTTC. Residues: CSASRGAPQSEQFF.

In its sample, this clonotype was seen many times. The V call is TRBV20-1, the J call TRBJ1-1; possible D gene TRBD1, 5 bases. Trimming pared 4 bases from V and 1 base from J, leaving 10 bases between. There are 13 residues in the CDR3. From germline, CDR1 is DFQATT and CDR2 SNEGSKA (reference sequence). The CDR3 loop is CSAMGRTNTEAFF. CDR3 bases: TGCAGTGCTATGGGACGTACGAACACTGAAGCTTTCTTT.

This chain uses TRBV20-1 with TRBJ1-2, with 8 bases that match TRBD1. The V and J ends lost 1 base and 3 bases, in that order; junction bases with no gene match: 4. The germline gives CDR1 DFQATT, CDR2 SNEGSKA (reference sequence). The CDR3 has 14 residues. In nucleotides, the CDR3 is TGCAGTGCTAGAGTAGCAGGGGGCGACTATGGCTACACCTTC. Protein sequence: CSARVAGGDYGYTF.

The rearrangement uses TRBV29-1 and TRBJ2-1, with 7 positions matching TRBD1. This CDR3 has 12 residues. After removal of 7 bases from V and 7 bases from J, the junction contained 7 bases not matched to a gene. Germline CDR1 SQVTM, CDR2 ANQGSEA. CDR3 sequence: CSGGDSWNEQFF. DNA of the CDR3: TGCAGCGGAGGGGACAGCTGGAATGAGCAGTTCTTC.

This clonotype has just a few counts. Compared with germline, one end of the junction differs, possibly owing to a read error. The V and J genes are TRBV4-1 and TRBJ2-7, with D perhaps TRBD1 (6 bases). CDR3 length equals 15 residues. The germline CDR1 and CDR2 sequences are MGHRA and YSYEKL. The CDR3 region is CASPARGLPSHEQYF. In DNA form, the CDR3 reads TGCGCCAGCCCAGCAAGGGGGTTGCCCTCCCACGAGCAGTACTTC.

This clonotype was picked up many times. This chain joins TRBV3-1 and TRBJ2-1; a weak D match, TRBD2 (6 bases). Germline CDR1 is LGHDT and CDR2 is YNNKEL (reference sequence). The CDR3 extends over 16 amino acids. The V end lost 3 bases, the J end lost 1 base, and 13 bases lay between the germline ends. The CDR3 loop is CASSHPGLRSYNEQFF. The CDR3 DNA follows: TGTGCCAGCAGCCATCCGGGACTCCGTTCCTACAATGAGCAGTTCTTC.

The sample holds a few counts of this clonotype. This chain connects TRBV12-3 or TRBV12-4 to TRBJ1-2; no definite D call. This CDR3 has 15 residues. Trimming took 3 bases from V and 6 from J, leaving 17 bases between them. The CDR3 reads CASSLAGSQVDGYTF. Here the CDR3 DNA reads TGTGCCAGCAGTTTGGCGGGGTCCCAGGTAGATGGCTACACCTTC.

CDR3 bases: TGCGCCAGCAGCCTGCTACAGGGGGTAAACTATGGCTACACCTTC. It codes for CASSLLQGVNYGYTF. The rearrangement links TRBV5-1 to TRBJ1-2, with 8 bases aligning to TRBD1. Germline CDR1 is SGHRS and CDR2 is YFSETQ. V trimming: 4 bases; J trimming: 2 bases; junction bases outside the gene matches: 7. This CDR3 region has 15 residues.

The chain carries TRBV5-1 and TRBJ2-3, with D unclear. Germline V gene sequence: CDR1 SGHRS, CDR2 YFSETQ. Between the trimmed V and J ends, which lost 5 bases and 5 bases, there was a span of 9 bases. This CDR3 is 12 amino acids long. The CDR3, as DNA: TGCGCCAGCAGAAGAATCGGAGATACGCAGTATTTT. Its protein product is CASRRIGDTQYF.

This clonotype was found a few times. V usage is TRBV5-6 and J usage is TRBJ2-5, with a tentative D call TRBD2 (5 bases). The CDR3 contains 18 residues. The germline gives CDR1 SGHDT, CDR2 YYEEEE. Trimming took 3 bases from V and 7 from J, leaving 28 bases between them. The DNA for the CDR3 is TGTGCCAGCAGCTCCTGGACCTCGACTATTCCCCTAGAACTGACCCAGTACTTC. Its protein product is CASSSWTSTIPLELTQYF.

This clonotype was detected ten times or more. The chain combines TRBV7-3 with TRBJ2-1; 10 positions agree with TRBD1. V was clipped by 6 bases and J by 8 bases; unmatched bases: 7. This CDR3 has 14 residues. Germline V gene lookup returns CDR1 SGHTA and CDR2 FQGTGA. The CDR3 protein is CASRSGTGADEQFF. The CDR3, as DNA: TGTGCCAGCAGGTCCGGGACAGGGGCCGATGAGCAGTTCTTC.

This clonotype was recorded a few times. The chain couples TRBV7-3 to TRBJ2-3, with D possibly being TRBD2 (5 bases). The CDR3 loop spans 14 amino acids. Trimming cost V 7 bases and J 2 bases, with 13 bases left between them. Per the germline V gene, CDR1 is SGHTA and CDR2 is FQGTGA. Here the CDR3 DNA reads TGTGCCAGCACATCCGGGATCCCCACAGATACGCAGTATTTT. It yields the protein CASTSGIPTDTQYF.

This chain connects TRBV5-1 to TRBJ2-3; 7 bases are a match to TRBD2. The CDR3 consists of 15 residues. With 1 base clipped from V and 0 bases from J, the junction kept 2 bases outside the gene matches. Germline lookup yields CDR1 SGHRS and CDR2 YFSETQ. The CDR3 here is CASSLSSGSTDTQYF. In DNA form, the CDR3 reads TGCGCCAGCAGCTTGAGTAGCGGGAGCACAGATACGCAGTATTTT.

This chain's CDR3 is CASSLLISSGNTIYF. Here the CDR3 DNA reads TGTGCCAGCAGTTTACTGATTAGCTCTGGAAACACCATATATTTT. J is TRBJ1-3 and V is TRBV12-3 or TRBV12-4; D call uncertain. CDR3 length equals 15 residues. The ends were cut back, 2 bases at V and 0 bases at J, with 8 bases in the middle.

The DNA for the CDR3 is TGCAGCGTTCCGGACAGGGCAGACAATGAGCAGTTCTTC. Amino acid sequence: CSVPDRADNEQFF. This chain connects TRBV29-1 to TRBJ2-1, with TRBD1 matching 8 bases. Germline CDR1 is SQVTM and CDR2 is ANQGSEA. The CDR3 is 13 amino acids. After removal of 5 bases from V and 5 bases from J, the junction contained 5 bases not matched to a gene.

This sequence joins TRBV20-1 and TRBJ1-1, with D tentatively TRBD1 (6 bases). CDR3 size: 12 residues. CDR1 and CDR2 from the germline V gene are DFQATT and SNEGSKA (reference sequence). V gave up 6 bases and J gave up 4 bases, with 12 bases separating them. CDR3 in DNA: TGCAGTGCAAGGCCCAGGGGCACTGAAGCTTTCTTT. Amino acid sequence: CSARPRGTEAFF.

The chain has TRBV14 and TRBJ2-7; possible D gene TRBD1, 5 bases. This CDR3 contains 12 residues. Trimming shortened V by 2 bases and J by 6 bases, and 8 bases separated the two germline ends. The germline gives CDR1 SGHDN, CDR2 FVKESK. As DNA, the CDR3 is TGTGCCAGCAGCCAACAGGGATCCGAGCAGTACTTC. This gives the protein CASSQQGSEQYF.

The chain combines TRBV9 with TRBJ2-1, with D perhaps matching TRBD1 (6 bases). CDR3 length equals 16 residues. Deletions cut 4 bases from V and 0 bases from J, with 14 bases between. Germline CDR1 and CDR2: SGDLS and YYNGEE. CDR3 amino acids: CASSPRTASSYNEQFF. CDR3 coding DNA: TGTGCCAGCAGCCCCCGGACAGCGAGCTCCTACAATGAGCAGTTCTTC.

The chain carries TRBV24-1 and TRBJ1-5; D gene ambiguous. Per the germline V gene, CDR1 is KGHDR and CDR2 is SFDVKD. This CDR3 comprises 14 residues. Trimming took 3 bases from V and 1 from J, leaving 6 bases between them. The CDR3 region has the DNA TGTGCCACCAGTGATCAGAGAAGCAATCAGCCCCAGCATTTT. Translation: CATSDQRSNQPQHF.

This chain uses TRBV7-9 with TRBJ1-1, with 7 bases that match TRBD1. CDR1 and CDR2 from the germline V gene are SEHNR and FQNEAQ (reference sequence). Trimming cost V 7 bases and J 5 bases; bases outside gene matches: 13. The CDR3 totals 15 residues. The CDR3 loop reads CASIKDDRERTEAFF. The DNA for the CDR3 is TGTGCCAGCATCAAAGACGACAGGGAGAGAACTGAAGCTTTCTTT.

In this sample, this clonotype turned up a few times. V is TRBV11-2 and J is TRBJ1-4; 10 bases are shared with TRBD1. Germline V CDR1 and CDR2: SGHAT, FQNNGV. The CDR3 runs 14 residues. The V gene end was trimmed by 5 bases and the J gene end by 9 bases; junction bases not matched to a gene: 6. CDR3 amino acids: CASSPTGGLQKLFF. The CDR3 bases are TGTGCCAGCAGCCCGACAGGGGGCTTACAAAAACTGTTTTTT.

This clonotype was counted a few times. The chain has TRBV27 and TRBJ2-3, with 8 bases matching TRBD2. The CDR3 extends over 14 amino acids. J lost 1 base, V lost 4 bases, and 1 base had no gene match. CDR1 and CDR2 (germline): MNHEY, SMNVEV (reference sequence). The CDR3 here is CASSSTSGTDTQYF. The CDR3 coding sequence is TGTGCCAGCAGTTCGACTAGCGGCACAGATACGCAGTATTTT.

Regarding this clonotype: This may stem from a read error, because a much larger clone lies one nucleotide away. The V and J genes are TRBV5-1 and TRBJ1-6; weak D call: TRBD1 (5 bases). Germline CDR1 and CDR2: SGHRS and YFSETQ. This CDR3 spans 16 amino acids. CDR3 region: CASSFRVGAYKSPLHF. The CDR3 DNA follows: TGCGCCAGCAGCTTCAGGGTAGGGGCCTATAAGTCACCCCTCCACTTT. The full variable domain, in which reference TRBV5-1 and TRBJ1-6 provide the parts outside the CDR3, is KAGVTQTPRYLIKTRGQQVTLSCSPISGHRSVSWYQQTPGQGLQFLFEYFSETQRNKGNFPGRFSGRQFSNSRSEMNVSTLELGDSALYLCASSFRVGAYKSPLHFGNGTRLTVT.

The V call is TRBV5-1, the J call TRBJ2-1; 12 nucleotides match TRBD2. The CDR3 contains 16 residues. Germline V gene sequence: CDR1 SGHRS, CDR2 YFSETQ. V lost 4 bases to trimming and J lost 8 bases; unmatched junction nucleotides: 10. The CDR3 here is CASSGPTSGSPHEQFF. The CDR3 nucleotides read TGCGCCAGCAGCGGACCGACTAGCGGGAGTCCCCATGAGCAGTTCTTC.

The V call is TRBV4-1, the J call TRBJ2-5; D remains ambiguous. The CDR3 totals 16 residues. CDR1 is MGHRA and CDR2 is YSYEKL in the germline V gene. Trimming removed 3 bases from V and 4 bases from J, with 18 bases in between. This CDR3 reads CASSHGGYGKGETQYF. Here the CDR3 DNA reads TGCGCCAGCAGCCATGGCGGATATGGGAAAGGAGAGACCCAGTACTTC.

This clonotype showed up just a few times. This chain joins TRBV30 and TRBJ2-1, with D possibly matching TRBD1 (6 bases). This CDR3 region has 15 residues. Germline loops: CDR1 GTSNPN, CDR2 SVGIG (reference sequence). V shed 0 bases and J shed 5 bases, with 14 bases lying between them. CDR3 nucleotide sequence: TGTGCCTGGAGTGTACGTAGGACAGTAGACAATGAGCAGTTCTTC. Translation: CAWSVRRTVDNEQFF. The full variable domain, in which reference TRBV30 and TRBJ2-1 provide the parts outside the CDR3, is SQTIHQWPATLVQPVGSPLSLECTVEGTSNPNLYWYRQAAGRGLQLLFYSVGIGQISSEVPQNLSASRPQDRQFILSSKKLLLSDSGFYLCAWSVRRTVDNEQFFGPGTRLTVL.

The chain is built from TRBV5-6 and TRBJ2-3, with TRBD2 matching 8 bases. Germline V gives CDR1 SGHDT, CDR2 YYEEEE. With V trimmed by 4 bases and J by 2 bases, 9 bases remained unmatched. This CDR3 has 16 residues. The CDR3 here is CASSRLTSANTDTQYF. CDR3 DNA: TGTGCCAGCAGCCGCCTGACTAGCGCCAACACAGATACGCAGTATTTT.